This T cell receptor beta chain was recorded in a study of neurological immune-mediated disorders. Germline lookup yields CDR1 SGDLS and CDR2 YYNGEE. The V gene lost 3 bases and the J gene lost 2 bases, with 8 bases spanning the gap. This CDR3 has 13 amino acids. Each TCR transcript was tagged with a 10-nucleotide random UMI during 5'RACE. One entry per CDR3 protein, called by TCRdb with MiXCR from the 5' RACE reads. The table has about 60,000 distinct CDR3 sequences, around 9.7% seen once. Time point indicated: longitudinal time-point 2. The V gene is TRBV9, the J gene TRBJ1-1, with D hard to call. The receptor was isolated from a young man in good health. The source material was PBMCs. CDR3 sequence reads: CASSAQLNTEAFF. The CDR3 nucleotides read TGTGCCAGCAGCGCTCAACTTAACACTGAAGCTTTCTTT.